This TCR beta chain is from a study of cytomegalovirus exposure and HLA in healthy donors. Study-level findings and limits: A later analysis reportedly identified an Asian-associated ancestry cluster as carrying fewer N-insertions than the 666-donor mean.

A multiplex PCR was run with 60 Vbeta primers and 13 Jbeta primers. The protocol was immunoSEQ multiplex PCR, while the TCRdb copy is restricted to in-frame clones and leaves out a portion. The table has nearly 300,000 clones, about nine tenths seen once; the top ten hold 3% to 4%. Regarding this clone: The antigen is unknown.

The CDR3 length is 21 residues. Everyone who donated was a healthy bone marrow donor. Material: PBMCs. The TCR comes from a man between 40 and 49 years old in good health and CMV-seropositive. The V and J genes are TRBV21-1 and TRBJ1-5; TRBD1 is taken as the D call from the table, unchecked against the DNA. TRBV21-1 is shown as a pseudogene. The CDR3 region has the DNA TGTGCCAGCAGCAAGACCCTGAAGGGGGACAGGGGTGAAGTCAGCAATCAGCCCCAGCATTTT. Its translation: CASSKTLKGDRGEVSNQPQHF.